The text below deals with one TCR beta chain. Method: immunoSEQ multiplex PCR; TCRdb's copy keeps in-frame clones and lacks some. The table includes 73,000 or so clones, just over 85% detected once. The entry originates in a study of blood T cell repertoires in COVID-19. Whole-study context: Samples came from the United States, Italy and Spain, spanning acute and convalescent COVID-19. Sample material is recorded as cDNA or gDNA derived from T cells, B-cell-depleted T cells, or PBMCs.

The CDR3 loop spans 12 amino acids. Germline V gene lookup returns CDR1 LNHDA and CDR2 SQIVND (reference sequence). The V gene end was trimmed by 7 bases and the J gene end by 3 bases; junction bases not matched to a gene: 2. The V gene is TRBV19, the J gene TRBJ2-5, with 7 bases identical to TRBD1. The sequence derives from a man in his thirties or forties with acute or convalescent COVID-19. The sample taken for sequencing was peripheral blood. DNA for the CDR3: TGTGCCAGTAAAGGACAGGAAGAGACCCAGTACTTC. Encoded protein: CASKGQEETQYF.